The rows below give T cell receptor beta chains drawn from one sample of a study of blood T cell repertoires in COVID-19. Libraries were prepared by immunoSEQ multiplex PCR; TCRdb keeps only in-frame clonotypes and omits some of them. The sample gives around 220,000 clones, 80% of which show up once; approximately 5% is in the top ten. Sequenced sample: peripheral blood. These receptors were collected from a human donor in a cohort sampled during active COVID-19. Each CDR3 is given with its conserved first and last residue. Each record gives: V gene, D gene, clone size, J gene, CDR3 protein, CDR3 DNA. The D gene is left open where the match is weak. Clone size is not always given. Where it is, it says once, few, many or a class for expanded clones.

v_gene: TRBV10-3
d_gene: TRBD2
abundance: -
j_gene: TRBJ2-3
CDR3aa: CAITHLAGGGTDTQYF
CDR3nt: TGTGCCATCACGCATCTAGCGGGAGGCGGCACAGATACGCAGTATTTT

v_gene: TRBV7-2
d_gene: TRBD1
abundance: few
j_gene: TRBJ1-2
CDR3aa: CASSFPPGQQYTF
CDR3nt: TGTGCCAGCAGCTTCCCCCCGGGACAGCAGTACACCTTC

v_gene: TRBV19
d_gene: TRBD1
abundance: -
j_gene: TRBJ1-2
CDR3aa: CASSLSGQGRYGYTF
CDR3nt: TGTGCCAGTAGTCTCTCCGGACAGGGGAGATATGGCTACACCTTC

v_gene: TRBV30
d_gene: TRBD2
abundance: -
j_gene: TRBJ2-7
CDR3aa: CAWSDVVAGVHEQYF
CDR3nt: TGTGCCTGGAGTGACGTGGTAGCGGGAGTACACGAGCAGTACTTC

v_gene: TRBV10-3
d_gene: -
abundance: -
j_gene: TRBJ1-2
CDR3aa: CAISEEAGFGYTF
CDR3nt: TGTGCCATCAGTGAGGAGGCGGGGTTTGGCTACACCTTC

v_gene: TRBV5-4
d_gene: TRBD1
abundance: -
j_gene: TRBJ2-1
CDR3aa: CASRDLGTGGVSYNEQFF
CDR3nt: TGTGCCAGCAGGGACTTAGGAACAGGGGGAGTATCCTACAATGAGCAGTTCTTC

v_gene: TRBV11-2
d_gene: -
abundance: -
j_gene: TRBJ2-7
CDR3aa: CASSSGLHSYEQYF
CDR3nt: TGTGCCAGCAGCTCAGGACTTCACTCCTACGAGCAGTACTTC

v_gene: TRBV5-1
d_gene: TRBD1
abundance: -
j_gene: TRBJ2-7
CDR3aa: CASSFRQGVYGEQYF
CDR3nt: TGCGCCAGCAGCTTCCGACAGGGAGTATACGGCGAGCAGTACTTC

v_gene: TRBV27
d_gene: TRBD1
abundance: once
j_gene: TRBJ1-5
CDR3aa: CASSGRTGAGQPQHF
CDR3nt: TGTGCCAGCAGTGGTAGGACAGGGGCTGGACAGCCCCAGCATTTT

v_gene: TRBV30
d_gene: TRBD2
abundance: once
j_gene: TRBJ2-7
CDR3aa: CAWSLGTSGRAYEQYF
CDR3nt: TGTGCCTGGAGTCTCGGGACTAGCGGGAGGGCCTACGAGCAGTACTTC

v_gene: TRBV19
d_gene: TRBD2
abundance: -
j_gene: TRBJ2-1
CDR3aa: CASNRGSNNEQFF
CDR3nt: TGTGCCAGTAACCGCGGGAGTAACAATGAGCAGTTCTTC

v_gene: TRBV5-4
d_gene: -
abundance: -
j_gene: TRBJ1-2
CDR3aa: CASSDRHSYGYTF
CDR3nt: TGTGCCAGCAGCGACCGACACAGCTATGGCTACACCTTC

v_gene: TRBV7-9
d_gene: TRBD1
abundance: -
j_gene: TRBJ1-3
CDR3aa: CASSFGQGAFSGNTIYF
CDR3nt: TGTGCCAGCAGCTTTGGACAGGGGGCCTTCTCTGGAAACACCATATATTTT

v_gene: TRBV7-3
d_gene: -
abundance: -
j_gene: TRBJ2-7
CDR3aa: CASSLIGGAYEQYF
CDR3nt: TGTGCCAGCAGCTTAATCGGTGGTGCCTACGAGCAGTACTTC

v_gene: TRBV19
d_gene: -
abundance: once
j_gene: TRBJ2-3
CDR3aa: CASSISGTGSSTDTQYF
CDR3nt: TGTGCCAGTAGTATATCGGGGACTGGCTCTAGCACAGATACGCAGTATTTT

v_gene: TRBV7-9
d_gene: -
abundance: -
j_gene: TRBJ2-5
CDR3aa: CASSSLQGWETQYF
CDR3nt: TGTGCCAGCAGCTCACTTCAGGGATGGGAGACCCAGTACTTC

v_gene: TRBV18
d_gene: TRBD1
abundance: once
j_gene: TRBJ1-2
CDR3aa: CASSTPGTGLFLQYGYTF
CDR3nt: TGTGCCAGCTCAACCCCCGGGACAGGGCTGTTCCTTCAATATGGCTACACCTTC

v_gene: TRBV28
d_gene: -
abundance: -
j_gene: TRBJ1-4
CDR3aa: CASSLTAANEKLFF
CDR3nt: TGTGCCAGCAGTTTAACGGCGGCAAATGAAAAACTGTTTTTT

v_gene: TRBV29-1
d_gene: -
abundance: -
j_gene: TRBJ2-7
CDR3aa: CSVGQGGAYEQYF
CDR3nt: TGCAGCGTTGGGCAGGGTGGAGCCTACGAGCAGTACTTC

v_gene: TRBV2
d_gene: -
abundance: few
j_gene: TRBJ2-7
CDR3aa: CASRRIREKVEQYF
CDR3nt: TGTGCCAGCAGACGGATCAGGGAAAAGGTCGAGCAGTACTTC

v_gene: TRBV19
d_gene: TRBD1
abundance: once
j_gene: TRBJ2-7
CDR3aa: CASSSTGGSYEQYF
CDR3nt: TGTGCCAGTAGTTCGACAGGGGGCTCCTACGAGCAGTACTTC

v_gene: TRBV4-1
d_gene: -
abundance: -
j_gene: TRBJ2-3
CDR3aa: CASSQQAGSGTDTQYF
CDR3nt: TGCGCCAGCAGCCAACAGGCGGGTAGCGGCACAGATACGCAGTATTTT

v_gene: TRBV19
d_gene: -
abundance: -
j_gene: TRBJ1-1
CDR3aa: CASSIGTLNTEAFF
CDR3nt: TGTGCCAGTAGTATCGGGACACTGAACACTGAAGCTTTCTTT

v_gene: TRBV2
d_gene: -
abundance: -
j_gene: TRBJ2-7
CDR3aa: CASKVGGYTYEQYF
CDR3nt: TGTGCCAGCAAGGTGGGGGGTTACACCTACGAGCAGTACTTC

v_gene: TRBV28
d_gene: TRBD1
abundance: -
j_gene: TRBJ2-7
CDR3aa: CASAVQGAAYEQYF
CDR3nt: TGTGCCAGCGCCGTACAGGGGGCCGCCTACGAGCAGTACTTC

v_gene: TRBV7-9
d_gene: -
abundance: -
j_gene: TRBJ2-7
CDR3aa: CASSLAGATYEQYF
CDR3nt: TGTGCCAGCAGCTTAGCGGGGGCGACCTACGAGCAGTACTTC

v_gene: TRBV4-1
d_gene: -
abundance: -
j_gene: TRBJ1-1
CDR3aa: CASSQDSEVSGPEAFF
CDR3nt: TGCGCCAGCAGCCAAGATAGCGAGGTTTCCGGGCCTGAAGCTTTCTTT

v_gene: TRBV15
d_gene: -
abundance: -
j_gene: TRBJ2-5
CDR3aa: CATSSPIAAEETQYF
CDR3nt: TGTGCCACCAGCTCCCCGATAGCGGCTGAAGAGACCCAGTACTTC

v_gene: TRBV7-9
d_gene: -
abundance: -
j_gene: TRBJ1-6
CDR3aa: CASSSERRGSPLHF
CDR3nt: TGTGCCAGCAGCTCGGAACGCAGAGGATCACCCCTCCACTTT

v_gene: TRBV27
d_gene: TRBD1
abundance: -
j_gene: TRBJ1-6
CDR3aa: CASSLSRGPNSPLHF
CDR3nt: TGTGCCAGCAGTTTATCCAGGGGGCCGAATTCACCCCTCCACTTT

v_gene: TRBV24-1
d_gene: TRBD1
abundance: -
j_gene: TRBJ2-7
CDR3aa: CATSDSGTGGYEQYF
CDR3nt: TGTGCCACCAGTGATTCCGGGACAGGGGGTTACGAGCAGTACTTC

v_gene: TRBV7-9
d_gene: -
abundance: once
j_gene: TRBJ2-7
CDR3aa: CASSPRDIPYEQYF
CDR3nt: TGTGCCAGCAGCCCACGGGACATCCCCTACGAGCAGTACTTC

v_gene: TRBV28
d_gene: -
abundance: -
j_gene: TRBJ2-7
CDR3aa: CASSRYGSHVNYEQYF
CDR3nt: TGTGCCAGCAGCCGGTACGGGAGCCACGTCAACTACGAGCAGTACTTC

v_gene: TRBV12-3/TRBV12-4
d_gene: -
abundance: -
j_gene: TRBJ2-7
CDR3aa: CASSLSEYYEQYF
CDR3nt: TGTGCCAGCAGTTTATCCGAGTACTACGAGCAGTACTTC

v_gene: TRBV6-2/TRBV6-3
d_gene: -
abundance: -
j_gene: TRBJ2-5
CDR3aa: CASSERETQYF
CDR3nt: TGTGCCAGCAGCGAGCGAGAGACCCAGTACTTC

v_gene: TRBV6-5
d_gene: TRBD2
abundance: -
j_gene: TRBJ2-7
CDR3aa: CASRDRLAAIEQYF
CDR3nt: TGTGCCAGCAGAGATCGGCTAGCGGCAATCGAGCAGTACTTC

v_gene: TRBV5-8
d_gene: TRBD2
abundance: -
j_gene: TRBJ2-6
CDR3aa: CASSRRGVGANVLTF
CDR3nt: TGTGCCAGCAGCAGACGGGGGGTTGGGGCCAACGTCCTGACTTTC

v_gene: TRBV6-5
d_gene: -
abundance: -
j_gene: TRBJ2-2
CDR3aa: CASSPGGELFF
CDR3nt: TGTGCCAGCAGCCCGGGAGGGGAGCTGTTTTTT

v_gene: TRBV29-1
d_gene: TRBD1
abundance: -
j_gene: TRBJ1-5
CDR3aa: CSVVTGGNQPQHF
CDR3nt: TGCAGCGTGGTGACAGGGGGCAATCAGCCCCAGCATTTT

v_gene: TRBV9
d_gene: TRBD1
abundance: few
j_gene: TRBJ2-7
CDR3aa: CASSATGVSAYYEQYF
CDR3nt: TGTGCCAGCAGCGCGACAGGGGTCTCGGCCTACTACGAGCAGTACTTC

v_gene: TRBV7-3
d_gene: -
abundance: -
j_gene: TRBJ2-3
CDR3aa: CASSLTGTPSRSTQYF
CDR3nt: TGTGCCAGCAGCTTAACTGGGACTCCCTCCCGCTCCACGCAGTATTTT

v_gene: TRBV6-6
d_gene: -
abundance: few
j_gene: TRBJ1-1
CDR3aa: CASSYGQDYYEAFF
CDR3nt: TGTGCCAGCAGTTACGGGCAGGACTATTATGAAGCTTTCTTT

v_gene: TRBV9
d_gene: TRBD1
abundance: -
j_gene: TRBJ2-3
CDR3aa: CASSPRTGSTDTQYF
CDR3nt: TGTGCCAGCAGCCCGAGGACAGGGAGCACAGATACGCAGTATTTT

v_gene: TRBV9
d_gene: -
abundance: -
j_gene: TRBJ1-2
CDR3aa: CASSPRVGVYGYTF
CDR3nt: TGTGCCAGCAGCCCCAGGGTAGGGGTCTATGGCTACACCTTC

v_gene: TRBV5-4
d_gene: -
abundance: -
j_gene: TRBJ1-6
CDR3aa: CASSLVFSGDDSPLHF
CDR3nt: TGTGCCAGCAGCTTGGTGTTTTCCGGTGATGATTCACCCCTCCACTTT

v_gene: TRBV5-4
d_gene: -
abundance: once
j_gene: TRBJ1-1
CDR3aa: CASSSRGPYTEAFF
CDR3nt: TGTGCCAGCAGCTCTAGGGGTCCCTACACTGAAGCTTTCTTT

v_gene: TRBV7-2
d_gene: TRBD2
abundance: -
j_gene: TRBJ2-3
CDR3aa: CASSFSFSGRAGDTQYF
CDR3nt: TGTGCCAGCAGCTTCTCCTTTAGCGGGAGGGCCGGAGATACGCAGTATTTT

v_gene: TRBV5-1
d_gene: -
abundance: -
j_gene: TRBJ1-2
CDR3aa: CASSLAGGNYGYTF
CDR3nt: TGCGCCAGCAGCTTGGCGGGGGGGAACTATGGCTACACCTTC

v_gene: TRBV14
d_gene: TRBD1
abundance: -
j_gene: TRBJ1-1
CDR3aa: CASSPRTGINTEAFF
CDR3nt: TGTGCCAGCAGCCCCCGGACAGGTATTAACACTGAAGCTTTCTTT

v_gene: TRBV19
d_gene: -
abundance: -
j_gene: TRBJ2-1
CDR3aa: CASTPGHSYNEQFF
CDR3nt: TGTGCCAGTACCCCGGGACACTCATACAATGAGCAGTTCTTC

v_gene: TRBV3-1/TRBV3-2
d_gene: TRBD2
abundance: -
j_gene: TRBJ2-5
CDR3aa: CASSRRTSGGQETQYF
CDR3nt: TGTGCCAGCAGCCGTCGGACTAGCGGGGGCCAAGAGACCCAGTACTTC

v_gene: TRBV4-1
d_gene: -
abundance: -
j_gene: TRBJ2-7
CDR3aa: CASSPRRDSTHEQYF
CDR3nt: TGCGCCAGCAGCCCTCGGAGGGACAGTACCCACGAGCAGTACTTC

v_gene: TRBV7-9
d_gene: TRBD1
abundance: -
j_gene: TRBJ1-4
CDR3aa: CASSLALRGQSEKLFF
CDR3nt: TGTGCCAGCAGCTTAGCACTCAGGGGGCAGAGTGAAAAACTGTTTTTT

v_gene: TRBV7-6
d_gene: -
abundance: -
j_gene: TRBJ2-1
CDR3aa: CASSQTRAEQFF
CDR3nt: TGTGCCAGCAGCCAAACCCGCGCAGAGCAGTTCTTC

v_gene: TRBV7-2
d_gene: TRBD2
abundance: -
j_gene: TRBJ2-5
CDR3aa: CASSIRTAGGRETQYF
CDR3nt: TGTGCCAGCAGCATAAGGACAGCGGGAGGGCGGGAGACCCAGTACTTC

v_gene: TRBV28
d_gene: -
abundance: few
j_gene: TRBJ1-6
CDR3aa: CASRRGYNSPLHF
CDR3nt: TGTGCCAGCAGGCGGGGGTATAATTCACCCCTCCACTTT

v_gene: TRBV7-2
d_gene: -
abundance: -
j_gene: TRBJ2-7
CDR3aa: CASSHREGPYEQYF
CDR3nt: TGTGCCAGCAGCCACAGGGAGGGCCCCTACGAGCAGTACTTC

v_gene: TRBV5-1
d_gene: -
abundance: -
j_gene: TRBJ1-2
CDR3aa: CASSLAGENYGYTF
CDR3nt: TGCGCCAGCAGCTTGGCAGGGGAAAACTATGGCTACACCTTC